The 10 T cell receptor beta chains below were found in one sample sequenced in a study of T cell repertoires in ileal Crohn's disease. This table comes from immunoSEQ multiplex PCR, and its TCRdb copy is limited to in-frame clones, with some not included. The table records about 12,000 clones, roughly 80% of them present only once. The time point was: neoterminal ileum biopsy at postoperative endoscopy, about 6 months after surgery. Specimen: ileal tissue. The receptor source for this set is an adult with Crohn's disease.

A word on this clone: This same CDR3 is encoded by further DNA sequences in the sample. V usage is TRBV4-1 and J usage is TRBJ2-7, with 7 bases fitting TRBD1. Germline lookup yields CDR1 MGHRA and CDR2 YSYEKL. V shed 4 bases, J shed 2 bases, and the junction held 5 bases outside the gene matches. The CDR3 is made up of 14 amino acids. Here the CDR3 reads CASSPSGTAYEQYF. The CDR3 region has the DNA TGCGCCAGCAGCCCGTCCGGGACAGCCTACGAGCAGTACTTC.

For this clone: Relative to the germline gene, one junction end is altered; a read error may explain this. V is TRBV7-7 and J is TRBJ2-2, with 16 bases identical to TRBD2. The CDR3 consists of 16 residues. Germline V gives CDR1 SSHAT, CDR2 FNYEAQ (reference sequence). The CDR3 DNA sequence: TGTGCTAGCAGCCTGGGACTAGCGGGGGGGACCGGGGAGCTGTTTTTT. This translates into CASSLGLAGGTGELFF.

This clone appeared a single time. The junction and the germline gene differ at one end; a read error may be behind it. The gene calls are TRBV5-6 and TRBJ2-5; 9 positions agree with TRBD2. Germline V lookup: CDR1 SGHDT, CDR2 YYEEEE. CDR3 length equals 13 residues. The CDR3 loop is CASSLGGSGRRDF. The DNA for the CDR3 is TGTGCCAGCAGCTTGGGAGGTAGCGGGAGAAGAGACTTC.

The V and J genes are TRBV13 and TRBJ2-6, with 8 bases lining up with TRBD1. The germline V gene encodes CDR1 PRHDT and CDR2 FYEKMQ (reference sequence). This CDR3 has 17 residues. Trimming cost V 5 bases and J 2 bases; bases outside gene matches: 8. This CDR3 reads CASSKNSGGAGANVLTF. DNA for the CDR3: TGTGCCAGCAGCAAGAATTCAGGGGGCGCTGGGGCCAACGTCCTGACTTTC.

V gene TRBV25-1 combines with J gene TRBJ1-1, with D maybe TRBD1 (6 bases). Trimming stripped 6 bases from V and 6 bases from J, with 8 bases between. Germline CDR1 is MGHDK and CDR2 is SYGVNS. CDR3 length equals 11 residues. This CDR3 reads CASRGAAEAFF. CDR3 bases: TGTGCCAGCAGGGGGGCGGCTGAAGCTTTCTTT. The full variable domain, in which reference TRBV25-1 and TRBJ1-1 provide the parts outside the CDR3, is EADIYQTPRYLVIGTGKKITLECSQTMGHDKMYWYQQDPGMELHLIHYSYGVNSTEKGDLSSESTVSRIRTEHFPLTLESARPSHTSQYLCASRGAAEAFFGQGTRLTVV.

V is TRBV29-1 and J is TRBJ1-2; 8 positions match TRBD1. The V gene end was trimmed by 6 bases and the J gene end by 4 bases; junction bases not matched to a gene: 13. Germline V gene data show CDR1 as SQVTM and CDR2 as ANQGSEA. The length of the CDR3 is 15 residues. The CDR3 reads CSVHAAGDRPYGYTF. CDR3 DNA sequence: TGCAGCGTGCACGCGGCGGGGGACAGGCCCTATGGCTACACCTTC.

The chain has TRBV11-1 and TRBJ2-1; D might be TRBD1 (6 bases). The germline V gene encodes CDR1 SGHAT and CDR2 FQDESV (reference sequence). The CDR3 runs to 15 residues. V lost 5 bases and J lost 7, with 18 bases in between. CDR3 region: CASSIGTFPRNEQFF. The CDR3 DNA sequence: TGTGCCAGCAGCATTGGGACATTTCCTCGGAATGAGCAGTTCTTC. Drawing the rest from reference TRBV11-1 and TRBJ2-1, the complete variable domain is EAEVAQSPRYKITEKSQAVAFWCDPISGHATLYWYRQILGQGPELLVQFQDESVVDDSQLPKDRFSAERLKGVDSTLKIQPAELGDSAMYLCASSIGTFPRNEQFFGPGTRLTVL.

This clone was recorded once. The gene calls are TRBV9 and TRBJ1-4; D perhaps matches TRBD1 (6 bases). V was pared by 5 bases and J by 8 bases, with 16 bases between. Looked up from germline, CDR1 is SGDLS and CDR2 is YYNGEE. The CDR3 spans 14 residues. The CDR3 nucleotides read TGTGCCAGCAGTCTAGGGGCAGGGGAGGAAAAACTGTTTTTT. Translated, it gives CASSLGAGEEKLFF.

This chain connects TRBV5-1 to TRBJ2-1; 16 bases match TRBD2. The CDR3 is 17 amino acids. V lost 5 bases and J lost 4; bases outside the gene matches: 6. CDR1 and CDR2 from the germline V gene are SGHRS and YFSETQ. The CDR3 loop is CASRGLAGGRGYNEQFF. CDR3 coding DNA: TGCGCCAGCAGGGGACTAGCGGGGGGGAGGGGGTACAATGAGCAGTTCTTC. Looking up the rest from reference TRBV5-1 and TRBJ2-1 gives the full variable domain: KAGVTQTPRYLIKTRGQQVTLSCSPISGHRSVSWYQQTPGQGLQFLFEYFSETQRNKGNFPGRFSGRQFSNSRSEMNVSTLELGDSALYLCASRGLAGGRGYNEQFFGPGTRLTVL.

This clone was observed once. The V gene is TRBV30, the J gene TRBJ1-1; tentative D call: TRBD1 (5 bases). This CDR3 has 15 amino acids. CDR1 GTSNPN and CDR2 SVGIG come from the germline V gene (reference sequence). V was pared by 3 bases and J by 1 base, with 15 bases between. In nucleotides, the CDR3 is TGTGCCTGGAGCTTTAAAGGAGGGACGAACACTGAAGCTTTCTTT. The encoded protein is CAWSFKGGTNTEAFF.